The sequence of this TCR beta chain was determined in a study of blood T cells in healthy people across ages. The study, taken as a whole, reports: Getting older went along with TCR beta diversity per million T cells dropping roughly linearly.

Next came a second PCR, run for about 6 to 11 cycles, which used a sample-barcoded 5' primer along with a J-beta primer mix. TCRdb analysed the 5' RACE reads with MiXCR anew, one entry per CDR3 protein. The profile shows 750,000 to 950,000 distinct CDR3 sequences, around 24% of them singletons. There are a few counts of this clonotype. No antigen is known for it. The CDR3 end shows no conserved phenylalanine or tryptophan, and so a read error is likely. CDR3 length: 13 amino acids. Germline V CDR1 and CDR2: SEHNR, FQNEAQ (reference sequence). The ends were cut back, 7 bases at V and 8 bases at J, with 15 bases in the middle. The study drew donors from healthy Caucasian individuals in Russia aged about 6 to 100. The same sample was also studied in work on T cells of mothers and their children. That paper notes: With the M1S primer of the second PCR, sample barcodes and 2-4 random nucleotides were added. Reads recorded for TCR beta CDR3 numbered over 8 million per mother and about 3 million per child.

Sequenced sample: blood. The source of this sequence is a boy between 10 and 17 years old in good health. This chain uses TRBV7-9 with TRBJ1-3; possibly TRBD1 for D (6 bases). The CDR3 coding sequence is TGTGCCAGCACCCCACCAGGGGCCGACACCATATATCTT. Protein sequence: CASTPPGADTIYL.